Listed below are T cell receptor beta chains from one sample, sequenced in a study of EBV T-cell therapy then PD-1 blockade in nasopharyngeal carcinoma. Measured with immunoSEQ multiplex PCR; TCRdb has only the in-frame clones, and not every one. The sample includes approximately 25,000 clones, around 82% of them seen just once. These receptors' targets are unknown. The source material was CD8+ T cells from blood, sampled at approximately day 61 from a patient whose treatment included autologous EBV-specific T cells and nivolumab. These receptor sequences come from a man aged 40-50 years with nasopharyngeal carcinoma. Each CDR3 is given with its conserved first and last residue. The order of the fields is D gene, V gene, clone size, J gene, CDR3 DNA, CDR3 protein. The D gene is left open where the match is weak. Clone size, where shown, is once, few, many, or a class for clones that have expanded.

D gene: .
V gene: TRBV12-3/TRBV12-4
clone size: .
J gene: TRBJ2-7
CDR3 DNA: TGTGCCAGCAGTTTAGACAGCTACGAGCAGTACTTC
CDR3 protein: CASSLDSYEQYF

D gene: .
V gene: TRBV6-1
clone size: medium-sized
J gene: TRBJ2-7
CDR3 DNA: TGTGCCAGCAGTGAAGAAGGGGGACTCTCCTACGAGCAGTACTTC
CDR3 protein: CASSEEGGLSYEQYF

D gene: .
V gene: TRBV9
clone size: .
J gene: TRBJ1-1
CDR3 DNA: TGTGCCAGCAGCGTAGCTGGGAACACTGAAGCTTTCTTT
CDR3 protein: CASSVAGNTEAFF

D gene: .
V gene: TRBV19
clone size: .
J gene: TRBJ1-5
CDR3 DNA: TGTGCCAGTAGTCTCTATAAGGGGGATCAGCCCCAGCATTTT
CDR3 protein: CASSLYKGDQPQHF

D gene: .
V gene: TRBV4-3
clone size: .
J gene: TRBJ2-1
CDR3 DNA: TGCGCCAGCAGCCAAGTGGCAGGGGAGTACAATGAGCAGTTCTTC
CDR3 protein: CASSQVAGEYNEQFF

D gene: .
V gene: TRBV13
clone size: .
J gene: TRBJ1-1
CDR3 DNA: TGTGCCAGCAGCTTAGGCGGAAGTGGGACTGAAGCTTTCTTT
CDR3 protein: CASSLGGSGTEAFF

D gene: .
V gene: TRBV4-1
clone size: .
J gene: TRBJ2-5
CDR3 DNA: TGCGCCAGCAGCAGGGGGGCAGAAGAGACCCAGTACTTC
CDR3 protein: CASSRGAEETQYF

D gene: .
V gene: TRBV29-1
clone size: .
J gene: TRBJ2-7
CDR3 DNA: TGCAGCGTCGCCCCGGGGACGGACTACGAGCAGTACTTC
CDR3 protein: CSVAPGTDYEQYF

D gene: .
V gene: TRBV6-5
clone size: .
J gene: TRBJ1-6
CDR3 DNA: TGTGCCAGCAGTCATTATTCACCCCTCCACTTT
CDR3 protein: CASSHYSPLHF

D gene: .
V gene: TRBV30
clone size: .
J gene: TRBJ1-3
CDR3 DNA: TGTGCCCGCGGGGAAGGGGACACCATATATTTT
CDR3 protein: CARGEGDTIYF

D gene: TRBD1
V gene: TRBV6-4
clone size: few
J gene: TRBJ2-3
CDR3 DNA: TGTGCCAGCAGTGACGGACAGGGGGCAGATACGCAGTATTTT
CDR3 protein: CASSDGQGADTQYF

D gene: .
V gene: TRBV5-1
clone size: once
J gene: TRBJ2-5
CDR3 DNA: TGCGCCAGCTCCCACAGGGCTTTTGAGACCCAGTACTTC
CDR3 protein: CASSHRAFETQYF

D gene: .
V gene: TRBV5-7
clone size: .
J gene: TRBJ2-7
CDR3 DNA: TGTGCCAGCAGCTTGGGGTACGAGCAGTACTTC
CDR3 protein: CASSLGYEQYF

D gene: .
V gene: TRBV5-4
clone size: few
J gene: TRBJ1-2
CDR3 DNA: TGTGCCAGCAGCTTGGCCTTGGTGGACAAGAAGGACTATGGCTACACCTTC
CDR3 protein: CASSLALVDKKDYGYTF

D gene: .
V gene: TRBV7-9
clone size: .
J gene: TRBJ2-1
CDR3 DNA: TGTGCCAGCAGCTTCCAGTCCAGGTTTGACAATGAGCAGTTCTTC
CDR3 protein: CASSFQSRFDNEQFF

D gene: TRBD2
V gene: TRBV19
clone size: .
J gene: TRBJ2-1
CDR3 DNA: TGTGCCAGTCGGACTAGCGGGGGGAGGTACAATGAGCAGTTCTTC
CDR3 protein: CASRTSGGRYNEQFF

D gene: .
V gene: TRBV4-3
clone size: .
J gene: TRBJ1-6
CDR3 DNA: TGCGCCAGCAGCCAAGAGGTGGTACAGGCGAATTCACCCCTCCACTTT
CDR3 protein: CASSQEVVQANSPLHF

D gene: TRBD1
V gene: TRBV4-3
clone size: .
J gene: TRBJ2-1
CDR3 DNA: TGCGCCAGCAGCCAAGAGGACAGGAACTCCTACAATGAGCAGTTCTTC
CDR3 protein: CASSQEDRNSYNEQFF

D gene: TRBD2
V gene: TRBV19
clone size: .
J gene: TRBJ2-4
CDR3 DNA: TGTGCCAGTAGTACCTCTAGCGGGTGGGCCAAAAACATTCAGTACTTC
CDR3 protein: CASSTSSGWAKNIQYF

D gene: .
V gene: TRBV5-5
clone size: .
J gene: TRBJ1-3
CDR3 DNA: TGTGCCAGCAGCTTGGGGGGGACCGGCACCATATATTTT
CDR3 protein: CASSLGGTGTIYF

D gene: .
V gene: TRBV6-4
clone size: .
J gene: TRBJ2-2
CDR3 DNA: TGTGCCAGCAGTGACTCGGATAGAAACACCGGGGAGCTGTTTTTT
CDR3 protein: CASSDSDRNTGELFF

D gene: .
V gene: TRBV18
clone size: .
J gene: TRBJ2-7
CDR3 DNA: TGTGCCAGCTCCCCGCGGGGCTACGAGCAGTACTTC
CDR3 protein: CASSPRGYEQYF

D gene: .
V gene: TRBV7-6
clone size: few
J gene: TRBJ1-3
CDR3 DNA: TGTGCCAGCAGCCTCAGGGAATCTGGAAACACCATATATTTT
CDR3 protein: CASSLRESGNTIYF

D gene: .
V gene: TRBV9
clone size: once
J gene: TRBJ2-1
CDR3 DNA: TGTGCCAGCAGGGATTCTGAGCAGTTCTTC
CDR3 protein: CASRDSEQFF

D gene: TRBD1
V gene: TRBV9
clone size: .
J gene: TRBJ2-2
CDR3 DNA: TGTGCCAGCAGCGCCCGGGACAGGAACACCGGGGAGCTGTTTTTT
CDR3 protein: CASSARDRNTGELFF

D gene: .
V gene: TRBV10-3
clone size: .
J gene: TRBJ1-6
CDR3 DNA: TGTGCCATCAGTGAGGAGACGCCGGATTCACCCCTCCACTTT
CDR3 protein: CAISEETPDSPLHF

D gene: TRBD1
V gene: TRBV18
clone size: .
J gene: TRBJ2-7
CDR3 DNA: TGTGCCAGCTCACTTACGCCGGGACAGCGCACCTACGAGCAGTACTTC
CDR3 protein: CASSLTPGQRTYEQYF

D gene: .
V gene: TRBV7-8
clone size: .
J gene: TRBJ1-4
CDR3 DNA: TGTGCCAGCAGCTTATTTGGCGAGGAAAAACTGTTTTTT
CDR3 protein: CASSLFGEEKLFF

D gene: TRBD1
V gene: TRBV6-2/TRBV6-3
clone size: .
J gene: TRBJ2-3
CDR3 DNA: TGTGCCAGCAACCCCAGGGGGCATGAAACAGATACGCAGTATTTT
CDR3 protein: CASNPRGHETDTQYF

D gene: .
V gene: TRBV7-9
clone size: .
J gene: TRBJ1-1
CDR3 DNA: TGTGCCAGCAGCTTAATACTGGGGTGGAGGACTGAAGCTTTCTTT
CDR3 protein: CASSLILGWRTEAFF

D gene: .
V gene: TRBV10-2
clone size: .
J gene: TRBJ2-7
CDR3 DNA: TGCGCCAGCAGTGAAGGACCAGGGTCCTACGAGCAGTACTTC
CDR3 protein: CASSEGPGSYEQYF

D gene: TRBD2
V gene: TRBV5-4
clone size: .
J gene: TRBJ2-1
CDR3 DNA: TGTGCCAGCAGCTCCCCTGGTAGCGGGGGGCCCCGGAAGCAGTTCTTC
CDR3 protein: CASSSPGSGGPRKQFF

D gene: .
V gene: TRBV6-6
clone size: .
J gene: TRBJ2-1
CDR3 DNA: TGTGCCAGCAGTTCATCTGGGACAGAGCAGTTCTTC
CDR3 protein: CASSSSGTEQFF

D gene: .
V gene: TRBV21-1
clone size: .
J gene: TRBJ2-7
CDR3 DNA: TGTGCCAGCAGCAAAAAAACAGGGGGCGCCGAGCAGTACTTC
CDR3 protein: CASSKKTGGAEQYF

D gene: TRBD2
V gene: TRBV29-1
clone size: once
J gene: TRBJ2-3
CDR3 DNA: TGCAGCGGAACACCCGTTAGCGGGGTGATTCTTGGCACAGATACGCAGTATTTT
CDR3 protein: CSGTPVSGVILGTDTQYF

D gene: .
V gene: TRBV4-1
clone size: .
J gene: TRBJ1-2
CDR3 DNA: TGCGCCAGCAGCCAAGAGGCTGGGGACGATGGCTACACCTTC
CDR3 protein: CASSQEAGDDGYTF

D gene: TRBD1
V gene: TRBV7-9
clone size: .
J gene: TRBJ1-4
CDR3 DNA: TGTGCCAGCAGCTTTGCAGGGGGTTACGTTAATGAAAAACTGTTTTTT
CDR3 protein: CASSFAGGYVNEKLFF

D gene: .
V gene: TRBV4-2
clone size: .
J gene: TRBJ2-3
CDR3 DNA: TGTGCCAGCAGCCAAGAAGGAGATAGCACAGATACGCAGTATTTT
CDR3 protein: CASSQEGDSTDTQYF

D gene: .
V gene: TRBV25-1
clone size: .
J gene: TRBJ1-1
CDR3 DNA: TGTGCCAGCCTTTCTCAGAACACTGAAGCTTTCTTT
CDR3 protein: CASLSQNTEAFF

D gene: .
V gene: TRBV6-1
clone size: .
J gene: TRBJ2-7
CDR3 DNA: TGTGCCAGCAGTGAAGTGGACGGGACACTCACCGAGCAGTACTTC
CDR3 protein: CASSEVDGTLTEQYF

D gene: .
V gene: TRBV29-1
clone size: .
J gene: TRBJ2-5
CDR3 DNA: TGCAGCGTTGAGAACGGGGATGGGGAGACCCAGTACTTC
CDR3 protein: CSVENGDGETQYF

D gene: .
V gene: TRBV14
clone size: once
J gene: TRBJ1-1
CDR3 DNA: TGTGCCAGCAGCCTACTGGCCGGGACGGGTGAAGCTTTCTTT
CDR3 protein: CASSLLAGTGEAFF

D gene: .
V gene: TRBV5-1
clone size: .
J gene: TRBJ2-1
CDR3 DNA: TGCGCCAGCAGCCTCCGTCTCCCGGACAGACTATACAATGAGCAGTTCTTC
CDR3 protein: CASSLRLPDRLYNEQFF

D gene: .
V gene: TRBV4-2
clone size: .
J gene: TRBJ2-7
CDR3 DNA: TGTGCCAGCAGCCAAGTTCCGGACTCTACCTACGAGCAGTACTTC
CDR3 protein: CASSQVPDSTYEQYF

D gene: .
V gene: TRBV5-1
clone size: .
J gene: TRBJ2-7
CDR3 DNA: TGCGCCAGCCAGCTTACATCGGGGGCGTACGAGCAGTACTTC
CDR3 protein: CASQLTSGAYEQYF

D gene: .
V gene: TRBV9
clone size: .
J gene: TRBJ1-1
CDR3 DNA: TGTGCCAGCGGTGGCACTGAAGCTTTCTTT
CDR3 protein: CASGGTEAFF

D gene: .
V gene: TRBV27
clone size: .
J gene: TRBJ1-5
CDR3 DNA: TGTGCCAGTCGCAGGAGGTCGGGGGTTTGGCCCCAGCATTTT
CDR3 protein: CASRRRSGVWPQHF

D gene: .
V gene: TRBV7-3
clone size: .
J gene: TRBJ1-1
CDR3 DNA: TGTGCCAGCAGCGCCTACAGAGGCACTGAAGCTTTCTTT
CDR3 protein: CASSAYRGTEAFF

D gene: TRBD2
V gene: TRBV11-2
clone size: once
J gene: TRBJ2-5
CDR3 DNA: TGTGCCAGCAGCCTCTTCGAGGCTAGCGGGGAAGAGACCCAGTACTTC
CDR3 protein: CASSLFEASGEETQYF

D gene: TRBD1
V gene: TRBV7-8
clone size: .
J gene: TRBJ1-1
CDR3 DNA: TGTGCCAGCGGACCCCAACAGGGGTCCAACACTGAAGCTTTCTTT
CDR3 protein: CASGPQQGSNTEAFF

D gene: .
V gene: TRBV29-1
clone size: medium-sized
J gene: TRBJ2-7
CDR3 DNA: TGCAGCGTTGGAGGACAGTCCTACGAGCAGTACTTC
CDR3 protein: CSVGGQSYEQYF

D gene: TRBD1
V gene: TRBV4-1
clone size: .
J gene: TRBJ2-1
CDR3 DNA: TGCGCCAGCAGCCTTAGGGACAGCCTCTCCTACAATGAGCAGTTCTTC
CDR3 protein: CASSLRDSLSYNEQFF